This TCR beta chain came from a study of T cells in Graves' hyperthyroidism and ophthalmopathy. Overall study results and limits: Most clonotypes expanded in the thyroid (above 0.001) were also present in blood. A 13 V-J model separated ophthalmopathy from stable hyperthyroidism.

Template material for amplifying TCR beta CDR3 regions consisted of RNA transcripts. The HTBI set primed first-round TCR CDR3 RT-PCR. One entry per CDR3 protein results from TCRdb running MiXCR on the multiplex PCR reads. The data contain 540,000 or so distinct CDR3 sequences, 40% to 55% of them seen just once; the ten biggest clones take up 15% to 20%. Exclusion followed for patients with uncontrolled infection, other autoimmune disease, pregnancy or lactation. Clinical symptoms, serum thyroxine, TRAb, thyroid ultrasound and orbital computed tomography informed diagnoses. This clonotype was recorded at least ten times. Its antigen remains unknown. Trimming shortened V by 5 bases and J by 3 bases, and 16 bases separated the two germline ends. The CDR3 consists of 15 residues. CDR1 and CDR2 from the germline V gene are LGHDT and YNNKEL (reference sequence).

The sequencing input was peripheral blood or thyroid tissue (not recorded which). The rearrangement links TRBV3-1 to TRBJ2-5, with D uncertain. The source of this sequence is an adult woman with Graves' disease, either hyperthyroidism or ophthalmopathy (not recorded which). For the CDR3, the DNA is TGTGCCAGCAGCTCCACGCACCAGCAAGAAGAGACCCAGTACTTC. Amino acids: CASSSTHQQEETQYF.